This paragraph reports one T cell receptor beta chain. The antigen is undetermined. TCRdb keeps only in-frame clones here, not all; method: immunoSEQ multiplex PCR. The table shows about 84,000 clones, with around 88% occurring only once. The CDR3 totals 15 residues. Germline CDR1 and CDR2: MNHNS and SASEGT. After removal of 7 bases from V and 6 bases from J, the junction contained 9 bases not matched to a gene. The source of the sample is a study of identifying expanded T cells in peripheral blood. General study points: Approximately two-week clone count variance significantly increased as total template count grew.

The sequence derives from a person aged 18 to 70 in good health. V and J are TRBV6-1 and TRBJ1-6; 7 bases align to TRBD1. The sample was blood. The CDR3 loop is CASKQGGTVNSPLHF. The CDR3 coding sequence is TGTGCCAGCAAGCAGGGTGGGACAGTTAATTCACCCCTCCACTTT.